The 5 T cell receptor beta chains in this list originate from one sample, sequenced in a study of CD8+ T cells in alopecia areata. Investigators isolated RNA and reverse transcribed it into cDNA to act as the sequencing template. TCRdb's table, derived via immunoSEQ multiplex PCR, lists solely in-frame clones and lacks some. The sample yields 110,000 to 150,000 clones, roughly three fifths seen once. This specimen was CD4+ T cells sorted from blood, taken at week 0. All receptors come from a human donor with alopecia areata.

In this sample, this clone turned up a few times. The chain carries TRBV30 and TRBJ1-1; the D gene is possibly TRBD1 (6 bases). The CDR3 has 14 residues. Trimming pared 3 bases from V and 8 bases from J, leaving 19 bases between. The V gene's germline CDR1 is GTSNPN and CDR2 SVGIG (reference sequence). The CDR3: CAWSLRGGLSEAFF. The CDR3 region has the DNA TGTGCCTGGAGCCTCAGGGGCGGACTCTCCGAAGCTTTCTTT.

The V gene is TRBV19, the J gene TRBJ2-3; the match to TRBD1 covers 9 bases. Germline loops: CDR1 LNHDA, CDR2 SQIVND (reference sequence). The CDR3 runs 14 residues. After removal of 3 bases from V and 3 bases from J, the junction contained 1 base not matched to a gene. Here the CDR3 reads CASSMGQGTDTQYF. The CDR3, as DNA: TGTGCCAGTAGTATGGGACAGGGAACAGATACGCAGTATTTT.

The table lists this clone with a few counts. The rearrangement links TRBV29-1 to TRBJ1-2; 7 bases line up with TRBD1. CDR1 and CDR2 (germline): SQVTM, ANQGSEA. Unmatched junction bases numbered 5, after V lost 4 bases and J lost 3 bases. The CDR3 loop spans 13 amino acids. The CDR3 nucleotides are TGCAGCGTTGTGGAGGGGGCAGACTATGGCTACACCTTC. The encoded protein is CSVVEGADYGYTF.

The rearrangement uses TRBV2 and TRBJ1-1; D perhaps matches TRBD1 (5 bases). The V and J ends lost 1 base and 4 bases respectively, with 16 bases between them. The CDR3 contains 16 residues. Germline CDR1 and CDR2: SNHLY and FYNNEI. DNA of the CDR3: TGTGCCAGCAGTGAAGAGGCCGGGGGGGGAGGCACTGAAGCTTTCTTT. Translation gives CASSEEAGGGGTEAFF.

The gene calls are TRBV2 and TRBJ2-4, with D tentatively TRBD2 (5 bases). The CDR3 is made up of 12 amino acids. Germline CDR1 reads SNHLY; CDR2 reads FYNNEI. Trimming removed 2 bases at V and 6 bases at J, with 5 bases between. The CDR3 loop reads CASSERGNIQYF. CDR3 bases: TGTGCCAGCAGTGAACGGGGAAACATTCAGTACTTC.